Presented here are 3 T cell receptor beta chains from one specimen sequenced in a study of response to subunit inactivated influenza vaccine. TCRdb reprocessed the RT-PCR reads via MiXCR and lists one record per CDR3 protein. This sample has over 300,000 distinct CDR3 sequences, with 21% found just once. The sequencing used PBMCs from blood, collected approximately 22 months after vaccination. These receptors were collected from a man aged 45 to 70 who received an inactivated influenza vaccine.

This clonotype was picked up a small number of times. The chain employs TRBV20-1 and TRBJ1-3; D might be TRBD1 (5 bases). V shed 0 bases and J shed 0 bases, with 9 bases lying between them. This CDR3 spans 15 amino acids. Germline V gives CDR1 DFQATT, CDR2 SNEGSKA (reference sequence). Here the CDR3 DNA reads TGCAGTGCTAGAGATTGGGGGAGCTCTGGAAACACCATATATTTT. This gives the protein CSARDWGSSGNTIYF.

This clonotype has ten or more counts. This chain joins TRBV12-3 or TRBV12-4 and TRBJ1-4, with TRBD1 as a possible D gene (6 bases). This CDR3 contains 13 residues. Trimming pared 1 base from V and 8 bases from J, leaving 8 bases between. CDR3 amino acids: CASSLGGREKLFF. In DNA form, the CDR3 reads TGTGCCAGCAGTTTAGGGGGGCGGGAAAAACTGTTTTTT.

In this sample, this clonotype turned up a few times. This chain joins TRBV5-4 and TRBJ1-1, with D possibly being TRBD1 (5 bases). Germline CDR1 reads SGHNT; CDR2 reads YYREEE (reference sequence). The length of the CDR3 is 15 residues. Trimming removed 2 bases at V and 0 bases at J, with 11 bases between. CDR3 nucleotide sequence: TGTGCCAGCAGCTTTCGACAGCAAATGAACACTGAAGCTTTCTTT. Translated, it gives CASSFRQQMNTEAFF.